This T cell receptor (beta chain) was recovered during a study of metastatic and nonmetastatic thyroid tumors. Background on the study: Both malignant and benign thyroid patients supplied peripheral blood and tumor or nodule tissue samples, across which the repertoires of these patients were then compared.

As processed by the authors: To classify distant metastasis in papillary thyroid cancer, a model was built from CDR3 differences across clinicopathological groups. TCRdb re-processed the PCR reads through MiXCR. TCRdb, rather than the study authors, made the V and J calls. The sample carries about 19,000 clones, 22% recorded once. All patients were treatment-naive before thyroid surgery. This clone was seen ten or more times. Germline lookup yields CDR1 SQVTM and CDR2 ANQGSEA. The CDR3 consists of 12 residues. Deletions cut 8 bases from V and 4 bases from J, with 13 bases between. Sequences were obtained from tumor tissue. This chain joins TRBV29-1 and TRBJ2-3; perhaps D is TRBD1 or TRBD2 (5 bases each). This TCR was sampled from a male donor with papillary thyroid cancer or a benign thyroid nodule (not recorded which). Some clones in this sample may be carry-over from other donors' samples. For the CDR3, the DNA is TGCAGCCAGAGGGGTAGCGCAGATACGCAGTATTTT. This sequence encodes CSQRGSADTQYF.